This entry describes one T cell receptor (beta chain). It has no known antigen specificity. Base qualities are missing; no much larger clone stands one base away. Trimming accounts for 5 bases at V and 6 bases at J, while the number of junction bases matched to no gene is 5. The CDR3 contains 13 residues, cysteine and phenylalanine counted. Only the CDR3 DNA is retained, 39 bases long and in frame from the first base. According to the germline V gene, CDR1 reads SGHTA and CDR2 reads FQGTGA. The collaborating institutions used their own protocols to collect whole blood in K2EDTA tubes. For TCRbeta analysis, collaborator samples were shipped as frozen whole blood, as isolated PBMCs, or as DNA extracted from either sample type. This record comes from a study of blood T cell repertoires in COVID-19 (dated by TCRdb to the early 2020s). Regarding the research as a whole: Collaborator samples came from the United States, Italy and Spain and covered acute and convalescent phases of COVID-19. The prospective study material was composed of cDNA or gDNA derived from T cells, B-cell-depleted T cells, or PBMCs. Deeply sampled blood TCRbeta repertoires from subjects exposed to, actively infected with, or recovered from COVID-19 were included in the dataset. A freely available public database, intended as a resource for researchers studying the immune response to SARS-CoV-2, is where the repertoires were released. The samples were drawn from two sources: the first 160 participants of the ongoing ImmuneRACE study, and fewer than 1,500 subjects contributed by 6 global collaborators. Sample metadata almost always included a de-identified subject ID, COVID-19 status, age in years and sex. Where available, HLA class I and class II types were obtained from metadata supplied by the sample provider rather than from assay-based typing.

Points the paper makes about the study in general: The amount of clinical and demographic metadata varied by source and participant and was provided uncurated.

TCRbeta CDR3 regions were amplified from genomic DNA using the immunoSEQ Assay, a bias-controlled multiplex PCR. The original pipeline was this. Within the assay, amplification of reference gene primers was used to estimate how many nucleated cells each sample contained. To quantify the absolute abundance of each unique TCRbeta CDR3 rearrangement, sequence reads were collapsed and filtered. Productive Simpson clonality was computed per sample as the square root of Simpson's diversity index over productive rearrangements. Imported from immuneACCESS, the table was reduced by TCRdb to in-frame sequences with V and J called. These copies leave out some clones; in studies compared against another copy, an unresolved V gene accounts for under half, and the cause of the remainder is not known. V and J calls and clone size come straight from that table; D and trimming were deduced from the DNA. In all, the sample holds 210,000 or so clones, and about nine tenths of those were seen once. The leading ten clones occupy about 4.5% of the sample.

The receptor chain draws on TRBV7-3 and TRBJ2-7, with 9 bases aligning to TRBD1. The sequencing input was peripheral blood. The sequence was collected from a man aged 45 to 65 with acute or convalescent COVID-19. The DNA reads TGTGCCAGCAGCAGGGACAGGGAAGGCGAGCAGTACTTC. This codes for CASSRDREGEQYF.